This TCR beta chain comes out of a study of T cell repertoires in cytomegalovirus infection. Germline loops: CDR1 MNHNS, CDR2 SASEGT. The CDR3 totals 15 residues. Of note for this clonotype: Its antigen remains unidentified. This may arise from a read error, as a much more abundant clone is one base away.

Study-wide results and limits: CMV-specific HLA-C-restricted TCR beta clonotypes dominated the ex vivo response.

TCRdb analysed the reads with MiXCR anew, one entry per CDR3 protein. The sample records a few hundred thousand distinct CDR3 sequences, 9.5% being singletons. Input material: PBMCs. This clonotype was obtained from a human donor in good health (CMV status not recorded). Some clones in this sample may be carry-over from other donors' samples. This chain uses TRBV6-1 with TRBJ2-1, with D perhaps TRBD1 or TRBD2 (6 bases each). The CDR3 loop is CASSQRGVTYNERFF. DNA for the CDR3: TGTGCCAGCAGTCAGAGGGGGGTTACCTACAATGAGCGGTTCTTC.